The 18 T cell receptor beta chains given below trace back to one sample, sequenced in a study of blood T cells in healthy people across ages. Then a second PCR, running about 7 to 11 cycles, was carried out with a sample-barcoded 5' primer and a J-beta primer mix. TCRdb ran MiXCR on the 5' RACE reads and lists one entry per CDR3 protein. The profile shows hundreds of thousands of distinct CDR3 sequences, around 48% of them singletons. Sequencing used blood. The source is a man aged 25 to 45 in good health.

The gene calls are TRBV6-2 or TRBV6-3 and TRBJ1-4; D not certain. Germline V lookup: CDR1 MNHEY, CDR2 SVGEGT. Trimming took off 7 bases at V and 3 bases at J, with 15 bases between the two ends. The CDR3 spans 15 residues. Written as DNA, the CDR3 is TGTGCCAGCACTCTTGGGCGGTTGCCTAATGAAAAACTGTTTTTT. This sequence encodes CASTLGRLPNEKLFF.

V is TRBV7-9 and J is TRBJ1-3; possibly TRBD1 for D (6 bases). V was pared by 1 base and J by 4 bases, with 11 bases between. From germline, CDR1 is SEHNR and CDR2 FQNEAQ (reference sequence). This CDR3 spans 15 amino acids. In nucleotides, the CDR3 is TGTGCCAGCAGCTTAGTCTCAGGGACAGGAAACACCATATATTTT. Translated, it gives CASSLVSGTGNTIYF.

The chain has TRBV6-2 or TRBV6-3 and TRBJ2-7; D ambiguous. Germline V gene lookup returns CDR1 MNHEY and CDR2 SVGEGT. The V gene lost 7 bases and the J gene lost 3 bases, with 10 bases spanning the gap. The CDR3 is made up of 12 amino acids. The chain's CDR3 is CASNRYLYEQYF. The CDR3 DNA reads as TGTGCCAGCAATCGATATCTCTACGAGCAGTACTTC.

This clonotype was found a few times. The V gene is TRBV5-1, the J gene TRBJ2-7; 9 bases align to TRBD2. The V gene's germline CDR1 is SGHRS and CDR2 YFSETQ. V was pared by 4 bases and J by 0 bases, with 8 bases of the junction left unmatched. The CDR3 totals 16 residues. The CDR3 bases are TGCGCCAGCAGCCCCGTAGCGGGGGCCGCCTCCTACGAGCAGTACTTC. Translated: CASSPVAGAASYEQYF.

The gene calls are TRBV6-5 and TRBJ2-7; 9 bases map to TRBD1. V trimming: 3 bases; J trimming: 5 bases; junction bases outside the gene matches: 8. Germline V gene data show CDR1 as MNHEY and CDR2 as SVGAGI. CDR3 length: 15 residues. The CDR3 nucleotides read TGTGCCAGCAGTTATGGGACAGGGCAATCGAACGAGCAGTACTTC. This sequence encodes CASSYGTGQSNEQYF.

Here the CDR3 reads CASSNRQRGAYEQYF. Written as DNA, the CDR3 is TGTGCCAGCAGTAATCGACAGCGAGGCGCCTACGAGCAGTACTTC. The chain joins TRBV7-9 to TRBJ2-7, with D possibly TRBD1 on 5 matching bases. V was pared by 6 bases and J by 2 bases, with 17 bases between. The CDR3 has 15 amino acids. The germline V gene has CDR1 SEHNR and CDR2 FQNEAQ (reference sequence).

In regard to this clonotype: At one boundary the junction diverges from the germline segment, which might be a read error. V gene TRBV5-5 combines with J gene TRBJ2-5, with 12 bases aligning to TRBD2. Germline lookup yields CDR1 SGHKS and CDR2 YYEKEE (reference sequence). The CDR3 is 13 residues long. The CDR3 region has the DNA TGCGCCAGCAGGACTAGCGGGGTTGAGACCCAGTACTTC. Translating gives CASRTSGVETQYF.

The chain is built from TRBV20-1 and TRBJ2-7; tentatively, D is TRBD2 (5 bases). Trimming cost V 5 bases and J 0 bases, with 8 bases left between them. Looked up from germline, CDR1 is DFQATT and CDR2 is SNEGSKA (reference sequence). The CDR3 contains 12 residues. The CDR3 protein is CSALRDSYEQYF. In DNA form, the CDR3 reads TGCAGTGCTCTCCGGGACTCCTACGAGCAGTACTTC.

Concerning this clonotype: This may arise from a read error, as a much more abundant clone is one base away. J is TRBJ1-5 and V is TRBV7-2; TRBD1 matches 8 bases. Germline V gene sequence: CDR1 SGHTA, CDR2 FQGNSA. The J segment lost 0 bases and the V segment lost 3 bases, leaving 13 bases of the junction unmatched. The CDR3 extends over 19 amino acids. In DNA, the CDR3 is TGTGCCAGCAGCTTGGGACAGGCTGTGGGCCTATATAGCAATCAGCCCCAGCATTTT. Its translation: CASSLGQAVGLYSNQPQHF. The full variable domain, with the rest looked up from reference TRBV7-2 and TRBJ1-5, is GAGVSQSPSNKVTEKGKDVELRCDPISGHTALYWYRQSLGQGLEFLIYFQGNSAPDKSGLPSDRFSAERTGGSVSTLTIQRTQQEDSAVYLCASSLGQAVGLYSNQPQHFGDGTRLSIL.

There are a few counts of this clonotype. The rearrangement links TRBV4-2 to TRBJ1-1; D not certain. CDR1 and CDR2 (germline): LGHNA, YNFKEQ. This CDR3 spans 15 amino acids. Trimming removed 2 bases from V and 1 base from J, with 11 bases in between. CDR3 sequence reads: CASSQPNLGNTEAFF. The CDR3 coding sequence is TGTGCCAGCAGCCAACCAAATCTGGGGAACACTGAAGCTTTCTTT.

This clonotype was detected only a few times. The DNA of the CDR3 is TGTGCCAGCAGCGTAGAAGGCCGTAGCACAGATACGCAGTATTTT. Translated, it gives CASSVEGRSTDTQYF. The chain employs TRBV9 and TRBJ2-3; no clear D gene. Trimming shortened V by 0 bases and J by 0 bases, and 8 bases separated the two germline ends. Germline V gene data show CDR1 as SGDLS and CDR2 as YYNGEE. The CDR3 runs 15 residues.

CDR3 amino acids: CASSLEQGTQETQYF. DNA of the CDR3: TGTGCCAGCAGTTTGGAGCAGGGGACACAAGAGACCCAGTACTTC. This chain connects TRBV12-3 or TRBV12-4 to TRBJ2-5, with D possibly TRBD1 on 6 matching bases. V lost 3 bases and J 2 bases, leaving 13 bases between the germline ends. The CDR3 has 15 residues.

This clonotype showed up just a few times. This rearrangement joins TRBV12-3 or TRBV12-4 to TRBJ1-2, with 7 bases identical to TRBD1. This CDR3 has 14 amino acids. J lost 2 bases, V lost 4 bases, and 4 bases had no gene match. The CDR3: CASSSPGQNYGYTF. In DNA, the CDR3 is TGTGCCAGCAGTTCCCCGGGACAGAACTATGGCTACACCTTC.

Worth noting for this clonotype: A junction end diverges from the germline sequence, so it may reflect a read error. Here the CDR3 reads CASSQDWTGVSGASVLTF. The CDR3 DNA reads as TGTGCCAGCAGCCAAGATTGGACAGGGGTCTCTGGGGCCAGCGTCCTGACTTTC. The rearrangement joins TRBV4-2 to TRBJ2-6, with 9 bases aligning to TRBD1. The CDR3 totals 18 residues. Germline V gene lookup returns CDR1 LGHNA and CDR2 YNFKEQ.

A note on this clonotype: One end of the junction varies from germline; a read error may be responsible. The rearrangement uses TRBV4-2 and TRBJ1-4; D call uncertain. The CDR3 loop spans 14 amino acids. CDR1 is LGHNA and CDR2 is YNFKEQ in the germline V gene. The CDR3 DNA reads as TGTGCCGGCAGCCGTGGGGAGGTTGACGAAAAACTGTTTTTT. This sequence encodes CAGSRGEVDEKLFF.

With regard to this clonotype: A much larger clone differs from this one at a single base, so this may be a read error. The chain recombines TRBV29-1 with TRBJ2-5, with D tentatively TRBD1 (6 bases). Looked up from germline, CDR1 is SQVTM and CDR2 is ANQGSEA. Trimming removed 4 bases at V and 4 bases at J, with 13 bases between. The CDR3 totals 13 residues. CDR3 coding DNA: TGCAGCGTTGGGGCAGGGGCTTCAGAGACCCAGTACTTC. Protein: CSVGAGASETQYF. The variable domain in full, completed from reference TRBV29-1 and TRBJ2-5, reads SAVISQKPSRDICQRGTSLTIQCQVDSQVTMMFWYRQQPGQSLTLIATANQGSEATYESGFVIDKFPISRPNLTFSTLTVSNMSPEDSSIYLCSVGAGASETQYFGPGTRLLVL.

The rearrangement links TRBV5-1 to TRBJ1-5, with D hard to call. Germline V CDR1 and CDR2: SGHRS, YFSETQ. There are 13 residues in the CDR3. The germline V and J ends were trimmed by 0 bases and 7 bases, with 8 bases remaining between them. The CDR3 DNA follows: TGCGCCAGCAGCTTGGACATCGGACAGCCCCAGCATTTT. It yields the protein CASSLDIGQPQHF. Combining the CDR3 with reference TRBV5-1 and TRBJ1-5 gives the whole variable domain KAGVTQTPRYLIKTRGQQVTLSCSPISGHRSVSWYQQTPGQGLQFLFEYFSETQRNKGNFPGRFSGRQFSNSRSEMNVSTLELGDSALYLCASSLDIGQPQHFGDGTRLSIL.

This clonotype was observed a handful of times. The gene calls are TRBV7-9 and TRBJ1-4; D might be TRBD1 (5 bases). CDR1 SEHNR and CDR2 FQNEAQ come from the germline V gene (reference sequence). V was trimmed by 4 bases and J by 0 bases, leaving 15 bases between them. CDR3 length equals 17 residues. Here the CDR3 DNA reads TGTGCCAGCAGCTCAGAAGTAGGGGCGGCAACTAATGAAAAACTGTTTTTT. Translating it yields CASSSEVGAATNEKLFF.